This TCR beta chain was identified in a study of immune cell composition in non-small cell lung cancer. On the study more broadly: Tumours were mainly lung adenocarcinoma or squamous cell carcinoma.

Produced via immunoSEQ multiplex PCR; TCRdb's table is partial and in-frame only. The table records about 1,700 clones, 82% of them present only once. Overall study results and limits: Tumour TCR-beta clonality was not significantly tied to smoking pack-years.

CDR1 and CDR2 from the germline V gene are SGDLS and YYNGEE. J lost 4 bases, V lost 0 bases, and 3 bases had no gene match. The CDR3 loop spans 15 amino acids. Note on this clone: What it recognizes is unknown.

Template was genomic DNA from frozen, unsorted single-cell suspensions. The J gene is TRBJ2-1, the V gene TRBV9, with 8 bases matching TRBD2. The sequencing input was lung tumor tissue. This TCR came from a human donor with non-small cell lung cancer. CDR3 sequence (DNA): TGTGCCAGCAGCGTAGGCACTAGCGGATACAATGAGCAGTTCTTC. Protein: CASSVGTSGYNEQFF.